These 30 T cell receptor beta chains were sequenced from one sample in a study of T cell changes during pregnancy in multiple sclerosis. The table came from immunoSEQ multiplex PCR; TCRdb's copy has only in-frame clones and leaves some out. This sample yields around 28,000 clones, of which over 75% are seen a single time; around 4% belongs to the top ten. Here the sequenced sample was CD8+ T cells from peripheral blood mononuclear cells, taken in the second trimester of pregnancy. The receptor source for this set is a female donor with multiple sclerosis, enrolled in a pregnancy study.

The chain recombines TRBV7-2 with TRBJ1-5; tentative D call: TRBD1 (5 bases). The CDR3 covers 14 residues. V was pared by 5 bases and J by 6 bases, with 14 bases between. Germline CDR1 and CDR2: SGHTA and FQGNSA. The CDR3 here is CASSPFGGTQPQHF. The DNA for the CDR3 is TGTGCCAGCAGCCCGTTCGGGGGGACTCAGCCCCAGCATTTT.

The V and J genes are TRBV11-2 and TRBJ1-5; no clear D. Germline CDR1 is SGHAT and CDR2 is FQNNGV. This CDR3 has 14 amino acids. Trimming cost V 3 bases and J 0 bases, with 6 bases left between them. CDR3 coding DNA: TGTGCCAGCAGCTTGGGCATTAGCAATCAGCCCCAGCATTTT. Its translation: CASSLGISNQPQHF.

This clone was picked up a small number of times. The J gene is TRBJ1-1, the V gene TRBV13, with D possibly being TRBD1 (5 bases). V was pared by 5 bases and J by 0 bases, with 13 bases between. CDR1 and CDR2 (germline): PRHDT, FYEKMQ (reference sequence). The CDR3 consists of 15 residues. The CDR3 loop is CASSADRSVNTEAFF. The CDR3 coding sequence is TGTGCCAGCAGCGCCGACAGATCCGTGAACACTGAAGCTTTCTTT.

This sequence joins TRBV4-3 and TRBJ2-1, with TRBD2 matching 8 bases. Germline loops: CDR1 LGHNA, CDR2 YSLEER. The CDR3 is 17 amino acids. Trimming at V came to 0 bases and at J to 9 bases, leaving 13 bases not matched to a gene. The CDR3 loop is CASSQDIGGANPSEQFF. The DNA for the CDR3 is TGCGCCAGCAGCCAAGATATCGGGGGGGCCAATCCCAGTGAGCAGTTCTTC.

The chain recombines TRBV10-2 with TRBJ1-1; maybe TRBD1 (6 bases). Germline V lookup: CDR1 WSHSY, CDR2 SAAADI. The CDR3 is made up of 18 amino acids. V lost 3 bases and J lost 3, with 23 bases in between. CDR3 sequence: CASSELLGAGDMDTEAFF. The CDR3 DNA reads TGCGCCAGCAGTGAATTACTCGGGGCAGGGGATATGGACACTGAAGCTTTCTTT.

This clone was counted a few times. This chain links TRBV4-3 with TRBJ1-3, with D perhaps matching TRBD1 (6 bases). V lost 3 bases to trimming and J lost 4 bases, with 19 bases between them. Germline CDR1 reads LGHNA; CDR2 reads YSLEER. The CDR3 contains 17 residues. CDR3 residues: CASSQSYRTELGNTIYF. The CDR3 DNA is TGCGCCAGCAGCCAGTCCTACAGGACAGAGCTAGGAAACACCATATATTTT.

V gene TRBV27 combines with J gene TRBJ2-2; TRBD1 matches 10 bases. Germline values: CDR1 MNHEY, CDR2 SMNVEV (reference sequence). V dropped 3 bases and J dropped 2; count of bases not matched to a gene: 3. The CDR3 runs to 16 residues. The CDR3 protein is CASSLETGGNTGELFF. CDR3 in DNA: TGTGCCAGCAGTTTGGAGACAGGGGGCAACACCGGGGAGCTGTTTTTT.

The V gene is TRBV9, the J gene TRBJ2-7; 16 bases map to TRBD2. Germline V gene data show CDR1 as SGDLS and CDR2 as YYNGEE. CDR3 length: 16 residues. The junction had 3 bases not matched to a gene; V was cut back by 4 bases and J by 2 bases. CDR3 in amino acids: CASSQGLAGGAYEQYF. The CDR3 DNA is TGTGCCAGCAGCCAGGGACTAGCGGGAGGGGCCTACGAGCAGTACTTC.

The rearrangement uses TRBV10-2 and TRBJ1-5; TRBD1 aligns across 10 bases. Germline-derived CDR1 and CDR2 are WSHSY and SAAADI. V lost 0 bases, J lost 7 bases, and 9 bases stayed unmatched. CDR3 length equals 17 residues. The CDR3 bases are TGCGCCAGCAGTGAGTCGTGGGACAGGGGAGTTGGACAGCCCCAGCATTTT. It translates to CASSESWDRGVGQPQHF.

This chain links TRBV14 with TRBJ2-7; possible D gene TRBD2, 5 bases. The germline gives CDR1 SGHDN, CDR2 FVKESK. With 1 base removed from V and 5 bases from J, the gap between germline ends came to 18 bases. The CDR3 is 16 amino acids. CDR3 in DNA: TGTGCCAGCAGCCAAGGGGGATGGAGGCAGATTCACGAGCAGTACTTC. Its translation is CASSQGGWRQIHEQYF.

V and J are TRBV19 and TRBJ1-1; 7 positions match TRBD1. This CDR3 has 14 amino acids. V shed 5 bases, J shed 0 bases, and the junction held 3 bases outside the gene matches. Per germline, CDR1 LNHDA and CDR2 SQIVND (reference sequence). This chain's CDR3 is CASSWGQMNTEAFF. The DNA for the CDR3 is TGTGCCAGTAGTTGGGGACAGATGAACACTGAAGCTTTCTTT. The full variable domain, rest sourced from reference TRBV19 and TRBJ1-1, is DGGITQSPKYLFRKEGQNVTLSCEQNLNHDAMYWYRQDPGQGLRLIYYSQIVNDFQKGDIAEGYSVSREKKESFPLTVTSAQKNPTAFYLCASSWGQMNTEAFFGQGTRLTVV.

This clone occurred once. The gene calls are TRBV7-9 and TRBJ2-7; the match to TRBD2 covers 11 bases. V lost 6 bases to trimming and J lost 5 bases; unmatched junction nucleotides: 6. Germline V gene data show CDR1 as SEHNR and CDR2 as FQNEAQ (reference sequence). The length of the CDR3 is 14 residues. In nucleotides, the CDR3 is TGTGCCAGCAGAATAGCGGGAGGGGCCCACGAGCAGTACTTC. Protein product: CASRIAGGAHEQYF. Variable domain in full (rest from reference TRBV7-9 and TRBJ2-7): DTGVSQNPRHKITKRGQNVTFRCDPISEHNRLYWYRQTLGQGPEFLTYFQNEAQLEKSRLLSDRFSAERPKGSFSTLEIQRTEQGDSAMYLCASRIAGGAHEQYFGPGTRLTVT.

This chain connects TRBV28 to TRBJ2-7, with 13 bases matching TRBD2. Looked up from germline, CDR1 is MDHEN and CDR2 is SYDVKM. The V and J ends lost 5 bases and 0 bases, in that order; junction bases with no gene match: 7. The CDR3 totals 17 residues. The CDR3 spells CASSPGTSGAYSYEQYF. The DNA for the CDR3 is TGTGCCAGCAGTCCTGGGACTAGCGGGGCCTACTCCTACGAGCAGTACTTC.

This sequence joins TRBV19 and TRBJ2-1; 16 nucleotides agree with TRBD2. The CDR3 spans 17 residues. Germline lookup yields CDR1 LNHDA and CDR2 SQIVND (reference sequence). The V gene end was trimmed by 3 bases and the J gene end by 13 bases; junction bases not matched to a gene: 12. The CDR3 bases are TGTGCCAGTAGTATTGAGGGTCCGGGACTAGCGGGAGGGGTTCAGTTCTTC. Amino acid sequence: CASSIEGPGLAGGVQFF.

In the case of this clone: The germline gene is not matched at one end of the junction; a read error may be the cause. The rearrangement links TRBV5-1 to TRBJ2-3; 7 nucleotides line up with TRBD2. This CDR3 has 16 amino acids. Germline loops: CDR1 SGHRS, CDR2 YFSETQ. The CDR3 DNA sequence: TGCGCCAGCAGTTTGGACGCGGCGGGAGAATCAGATACGCAGTATTTT. It codes for CASSLDAAGESDTQYF.

The count of this clone is one. This chain uses TRBV19 with TRBJ2-1; 7 bases agree with TRBD2. This CDR3 is 15 amino acids long. The V gene's germline CDR1 is LNHDA and CDR2 SQIVND (reference sequence). Trimming took 5 bases from V and 3 from J; bases not matched to a gene: 7. This CDR3 reads CASSPWREGYNEQFF. In nucleotides, the CDR3 is TGTGCCAGTAGTCCTTGGAGGGAGGGCTACAATGAGCAGTTCTTC. The complete variable domain, with remaining parts taken from reference TRBV19 and TRBJ2-1, reads DGGITQSPKYLFRKEGQNVTLSCEQNLNHDAMYWYRQDPGQGLRLIYYSQIVNDFQKGDIAEGYSVSREKKESFPLTVTSAQKNPTAFYLCASSPWREGYNEQFFGPGTRLTVL.

Turning to this clone: One end of the junction varies from germline; a read error may be responsible. The chain recombines TRBV5-1 with TRBJ2-1; 9 bases are a match to TRBD2. This CDR3 contains 18 residues. Germline values: CDR1 SGHRS, CDR2 YFSETQ. This CDR3 reads CASTLVYSGGSSYNEQFF. For the CDR3, the DNA is TGCGCCAGCACCTTGGTGTATAGCGGGGGTAGCTCCTACAATGAGCAGTTCTTC.

The gene calls are TRBV7-9 and TRBJ2-1, with TRBD2 matching over 7 bases. CDR1 and CDR2 (germline): SEHNR, FQNEAQ (reference sequence). CDR3 length: 16 residues. V shed 8 bases and J 6 bases; nucleotides not matched to a gene: 16. The CDR3 nucleotides are TGTGCCAGCCGGCTCTTTGGGACTACCCCCTCCAATGAGCAGTTCTTC. It yields the protein CASRLFGTTPSNEQFF.

The chain couples TRBV10-3 to TRBJ2-1; 10 bases are shared with TRBD2. The germline gives CDR1 ENHRY, CDR2 SYGVKD. The CDR3 contains 16 residues. J was trimmed by 4 bases and V by 6 bases; bases with no gene match: 9. CDR3 amino acids: CAISGSLAGVYNEQFF. CDR3 DNA: TGTGCCATCAGCGGGAGCCTAGCGGGGGTATACAATGAGCAGTTCTTC.

J is TRBJ2-1 and V is TRBV10-3; the D is unclear. This CDR3 spans 13 amino acids. The germline V gene has CDR1 ENHRY and CDR2 SYGVKD. V dropped 3 bases and J dropped 6 bases, with 9 bases sitting between them. CDR3 in DNA: TGTGCCATCAGTGACTCCTATGGCAATGAGCAGTTCTTC. Amino acids: CAISDSYGNEQFF.

The V gene is TRBV19, the J gene TRBJ1-5; D might be TRBD1 (6 bases). V shed 2 bases and J shed 2 bases, with 10 bases lying between them. Germline V gene data show CDR1 as LNHDA and CDR2 as SQIVND (reference sequence). The CDR3 totals 15 residues. The CDR3 sequence is CASSITGYGNQPQHF. DNA for the CDR3: TGTGCCAGTAGTATAACAGGGTATGGCAATCAGCCCCAGCATTTT. Complete variable domain (other parts from reference TRBV19 and TRBJ1-5): DGGITQSPKYLFRKEGQNVTLSCEQNLNHDAMYWYRQDPGQGLRLIYYSQIVNDFQKGDIAEGYSVSREKKESFPLTVTSAQKNPTAFYLCASSITGYGNQPQHFGDGTRLSIL.

The chain carries TRBV19 and TRBJ1-2, with D tentatively TRBD1 (5 bases). The CDR3 extends over 14 amino acids. Germline V lookup: CDR1 LNHDA, CDR2 SQIVND (reference sequence). V was shortened by 8 bases and J by 0 bases, with 13 bases between the two germline ends. CDR3 nucleotide sequence: TGTGCCAGTGCCCAGGGCAGCACTAACTATGGCTACACCTTC. Residues: CASAQGSTNYGYTF.

This clone was picked up a small number of times. This chain joins TRBV30 and TRBJ2-1; 12 bases map to TRBD1. Trimming took 4 bases from V and 8 from J; bases not matched to a gene: 12. This CDR3 region has 16 residues. The germline gives CDR1 GTSNPN, CDR2 SVGIG (reference sequence). The CDR3 reads CAWTQPPGQGADEQFF. The CDR3 DNA follows: TGTGCCTGGACCCAACCCCCGGGACAGGGGGCCGATGAGCAGTTCTTC.

This chain joins TRBV7-9 and TRBJ1-2, with D hard to call. Germline loops: CDR1 SEHNR, CDR2 FQNEAQ (reference sequence). The CDR3 is made up of 14 amino acids. V was shortened by 2 bases and J by 6 bases, with 13 bases between the two germline ends. This CDR3 reads CASSLSVFDNGYTF. The CDR3 DNA follows: TGTGCCAGCAGCTTATCGGTGTTCGATAATGGCTACACCTTC.

This sequence joins TRBV19 and TRBJ1-2; TRBD1 aligns across 7 bases. The J segment lost 4 bases and the V segment lost 5 bases, leaving 10 bases of the junction unmatched. The germline V gene encodes CDR1 LNHDA and CDR2 SQIVND (reference sequence). The CDR3 is 15 amino acids. CDR3 region: CASSVGDSLFYGYTF. CDR3 DNA sequence: TGTGCCAGTAGTGTAGGGGACAGCCTCTTCTATGGCTACACCTTC.

The gene calls are TRBV27 and TRBJ2-1; the D gene is possibly TRBD2 (5 bases). This CDR3 has 15 residues. Germline V gene sequence: CDR1 MNHEY, CDR2 SMNVEV (reference sequence). Trimming left V 4 bases short and J 0 bases short, with 10 bases between. The CDR3, as DNA: TGTGCCAGCAGTTACGAGGGAGTCTCCTACAATGAGCAGTTCTTC. Its protein product is CASSYEGVSYNEQFF.

The rearrangement uses TRBV7-9 and TRBJ2-1; a weak D match, TRBD2 (5 bases). Germline CDR1 and CDR2: SEHNR and FQNEAQ (reference sequence). The CDR3 sequence is 16 residues long. V was pared by 0 bases and J by 4 bases, with 13 bases between. CDR3 bases: TGTGCCAGCAGCTTAGCGGGAGCCTTGGGGTACAATGAGCAGTTCTTC. This gives the protein CASSLAGALGYNEQFF.

As concerns this clone: At one end the junction does not follow the germline gene, possibly because of a read error. The rearrangement joins TRBV7-7 to TRBJ2-3; D is unclear. The CDR3 length is 14 residues. Germline V gives CDR1 SSHAT, CDR2 FNYEAQ (reference sequence). CDR3 region: CASSLGGHTDTQYF. The CDR3 coding sequence is TGTGCTAGCAGCTTAGGTGGGCACACAGATACGCAGTATTTT. Complete variable domain (other parts from reference TRBV7-7 and TRBJ2-3): GAGVSQSPRYKVTKRGQDVTLRCDPISSHATLYWYQQALGQGPEFLTYFNYEAQPDKSGLPSDRFSAERPEGSISTLTIQRTEQRDSAMYRCASSLGGHTDTQYFGPGTRLTVL.

V and J are TRBV27 and TRBJ2-5, with D possibly being TRBD1 (6 bases). The ends were cut back, 6 bases at V and 5 bases at J, with 13 bases in the middle. The CDR3 length is 13 residues. The germline V gene has CDR1 MNHEY and CDR2 SMNVEV (reference sequence). CDR3 sequence reads: CASRTGTSETQYF. The CDR3 DNA follows: TGTGCCAGCAGAACCGGGACATCGGAGACCCAGTACTTC.

This rearrangement joins TRBV29-1 to TRBJ2-5, with 9 nucleotides matching TRBD2. TRBJ2-7 matches the DNA end more closely, so the J call is doubtful. CDR3 length: 13 amino acids. The germline CDR1 and CDR2 sequences are SQVTM and ANQGSEA. CDR3 sequence (DNA): TGCAGCGTCTGCCCTAGCGGGAACTACGAGCAGTACTTC. This gives the protein CSVCPSGNYEQYF.